This T cell receptor (beta chain) was captured by sequencing in a study of T cell repertoires in cytomegalovirus infection. Study as a whole: In public TCR beta signatures, there were indications of both CMV infection and matching HLA type.

TCRdb recomputed calls from the reads with MiXCR, one row per CDR3 protein. Of a few hundred thousand distinct CDR3 sequences listed, around a sixth were seen once; the top ten hold approximately 10%. Input material: PBMCs. This clonotype was sampled from a human donor in good health (CMV status not recorded). Some clones in this sample may be carry-over from other donors' samples.

This CDR3 is CASSDDLQAFF. Written as DNA, the CDR3 is TGTGCCAGCAGTGACGACTTGCAAGCTTTCTTT. The chain joins TRBV2 to TRBJ1-1; D unclear. Germline CDR1 and CDR2: SNHLY and FYNNEI. The CDR3 runs to 11 residues. V shed 3 bases and J shed 9 bases, with 8 bases lying between them.